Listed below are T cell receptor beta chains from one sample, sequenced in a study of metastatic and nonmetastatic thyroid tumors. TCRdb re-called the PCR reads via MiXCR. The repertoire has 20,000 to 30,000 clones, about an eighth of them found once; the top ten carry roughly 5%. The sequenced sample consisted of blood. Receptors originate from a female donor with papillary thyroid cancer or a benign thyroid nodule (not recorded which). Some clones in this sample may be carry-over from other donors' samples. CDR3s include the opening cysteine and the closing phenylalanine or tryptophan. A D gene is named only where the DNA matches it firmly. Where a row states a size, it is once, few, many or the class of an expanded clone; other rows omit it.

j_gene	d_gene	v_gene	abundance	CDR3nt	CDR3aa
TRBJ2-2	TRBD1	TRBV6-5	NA	TGTGCCAGCAGTTACCGGGACAGGGGACTCACCGGGGAGCTGTTTTTT	CASSYRDRGLTGELFF
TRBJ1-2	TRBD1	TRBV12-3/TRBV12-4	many	TGTGCCAGCAGTTTAGCGCGGACAGGGGGCGCCTATGGCTACACCTTC	CASSLARTGGAYGYTF
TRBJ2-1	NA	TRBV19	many	TGTGCCAGTAGTTGGAACCGCGACAATGAGCAGTTCTTC	CASSWNRDNEQFF
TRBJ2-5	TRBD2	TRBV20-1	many	TGCAGTGCTAGTAGCGGGGTTCAAGAGACCCAGTACTTC	CSASSGVQETQYF
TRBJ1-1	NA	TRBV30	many	TGTGCCTGGAGTGGGGGAGACAGAGAAGCTTTCTTT	CAWSGGDREAFF
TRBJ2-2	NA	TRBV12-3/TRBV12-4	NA	TGTGCCAGCATCTGGCAGTGCCTAAGGGGGGAGCTGTTTTTT	CASIWQCLRGELFF
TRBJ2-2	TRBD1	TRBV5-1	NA	TGCGCCAGCAGCTTCGACAGGGATGGAACCGGGGAGCTGTTTTTT	CASSFDRDGTGELFF
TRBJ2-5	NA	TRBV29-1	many	TGCAGCGGAAGTAGGGGGACTACAAAAGAGACCCAGTACTTC	CSGSRGTTKETQYF
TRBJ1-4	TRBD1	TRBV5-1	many	TGCGCCAGCAGCCTCGGACAGGTCCCAATGAAGGAACTGTTTTTT	CASSLGQVPMKELFF
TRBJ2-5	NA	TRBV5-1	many	TGCGCCAGCAGCGGAGATAGTGGGGCCCAGTACTTC	CASSGDSGAQYF
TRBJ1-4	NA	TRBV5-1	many	TGCGCCAGCAGCTTGAGACGGCGGGAACGGGAAAAACTGTTTTTT	CASSLRRREREKLFF
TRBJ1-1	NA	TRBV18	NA	TGTACCAGCTCAGCAGGGGTGAAAACTGAAGCTTTCTTT	CTSSAGVKTEAFF
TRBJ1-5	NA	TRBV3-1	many	TGTGCCAGCAGCCAGAGTGTTATGGAACAGCCCCAGCATTTT	CASSQSVMEQPQHF
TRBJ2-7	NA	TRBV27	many	TGTGCCAGCAGTTTAGCGGGATCCTACGAGCAGTACTTC	CASSLAGSYEQYF
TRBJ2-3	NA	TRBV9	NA	TGTGCCAGCAGCGTAAGGTCCGTCGGGCACACAGATACGCAGTATTTT	CASSVRSVGHTDTQYF
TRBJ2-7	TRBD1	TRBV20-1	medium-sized	TGCAGTGCTACTCCAGGACAGGGGGGCTCCTACGAGCAGTACTTC	CSATPGQGGSYEQYF
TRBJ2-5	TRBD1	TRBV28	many	TGTGCCAGCAAGTTCCTATGGGGCCGCAAGGGGGCAAGGGAGACCCAGTACTTC	CASKFLWGRKGARETQYF
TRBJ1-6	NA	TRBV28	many	TGTGCCAGCAGTTTATGGACGGACAGCATTAATTCACCCCTCCACTTT	CASSLWTDSINSPLHF
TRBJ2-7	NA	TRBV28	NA	TGTGCCAGCAGTTTATTTTCTAGCTGGAGTAGGGAGCAGTACTTC	CASSLFSSWSREQYF
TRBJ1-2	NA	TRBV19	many	TGTGCCAGCTCGGGGACTGGCTACACCTTC	CASSGTGYTF
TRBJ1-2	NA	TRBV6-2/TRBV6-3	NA	TGTGCCAGCAGACTTCTCTATGGCTACACCTTC	CASRLLYGYTF
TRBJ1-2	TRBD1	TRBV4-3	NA	TGCGCCAGCAGCCAAGATAAAACAGGGGCTAACTCTGGCTACACCTTC	CASSQDKTGANSGYTF
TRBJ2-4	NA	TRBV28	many	TGTGCCAGCAGTCGCGAGGGTTTCGGCAAAAACATTCAGTACTTC	CASSREGFGKNIQYF
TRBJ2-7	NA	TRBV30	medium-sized	TGTGCCAGCCGAGGGGGGGGGTACGAGCAGTACTTC	CASRGGGYEQYF
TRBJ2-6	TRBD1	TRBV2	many	TGTGCCAGCAGTGCTGGGCAGGGGGCCCCTGGGGCCAACGTCCTGACTTTC	CASSAGQGAPGANVLTF
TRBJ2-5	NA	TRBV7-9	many	TGTGCCAGCAGCCCGGGCGAAGAAGAAGAGACCCAGTACTTC	CASSPGEEEETQYF
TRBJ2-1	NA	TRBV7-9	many	TGTGCCAGCAGCTTAGGATCGTTAACCTACAATGAGCAGTTCTTC	CASSLGSLTYNEQFF
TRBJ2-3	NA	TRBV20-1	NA	TGCAGTGCTAGACAGGGCAAAGATACGCAGTATTTT	CSARQGKDTQYF
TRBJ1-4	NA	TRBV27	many	TGTGCCAGCAGTTCCGGGACGACCCTTAATGAAAAACTGTTTTTT	CASSSGTTLNEKLFF
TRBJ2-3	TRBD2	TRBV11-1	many	TGTGCCAGCGGATGGACTAGCGGGGAAGGGGATACGCAGTATTTT	CASGWTSGEGDTQYF
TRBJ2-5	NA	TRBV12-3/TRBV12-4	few	TGTGCCAGCAGCCCGACTAAGGAGACCCAGTACTTC	CASSPTKETQYF
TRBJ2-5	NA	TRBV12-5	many	TGTGCTAGTGGCCCCGTGGGGCCGGAAGGGACCCAGTACTTC	CASGPVGPEGTQYF
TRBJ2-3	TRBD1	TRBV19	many	TGTGCCAGTATTGGGACAGGGGCGGTAGATACGCAGTATTTT	CASIGTGAVDTQYF
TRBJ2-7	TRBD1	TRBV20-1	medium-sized	TGCAGTGCTAGTTGGGACAGGGAGAGGCTGGAGCAGTACTTC	CSASWDRERLEQYF
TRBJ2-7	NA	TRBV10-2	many	TGCGCCAGCAGTGAGGGACCCCCGAGCTCCTACGAGCAGTACTTC	CASSEGPPSSYEQYF
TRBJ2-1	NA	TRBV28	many	TGTGCCAGCAGTTCAGGACAGAAGGATGAGCAGTTCTTC	CASSSGQKDEQFF
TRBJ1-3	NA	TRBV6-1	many	TGTGCCAGCGCGGGACAACGGGACACCATATATTTT	CASAGQRDTIYF
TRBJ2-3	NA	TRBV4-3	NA	TGCGCCAGCAGTTTCGGGCAGGAGGTCCCAGATACGCAGTATTTT	CASSFGQEVPDTQYF
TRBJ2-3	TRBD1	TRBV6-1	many	TGTGCCAGCAGCCGACTCACAGGGGGCTTTCAAGATACGCAGTATTTT	CASSRLTGGFQDTQYF
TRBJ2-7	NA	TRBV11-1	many	TGTGCCAGCAGCTTAGTTGGTGGGTACGTGGGTTACGAGCAGTACTTC	CASSLVGGYVGYEQYF
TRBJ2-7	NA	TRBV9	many	TGTGCCAGCAGCCCGGGGGACATCAAACCCTACGAGCAGTACTTC	CASSPGDIKPYEQYF
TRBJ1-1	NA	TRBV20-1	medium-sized	TGCAGTGCTAGAGTCGGCAGGGATGAAGCTTTCTTT	CSARVGRDEAFF
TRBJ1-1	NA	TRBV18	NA	TGTGCCAGCTCACCGACGGGAATGGTGTACACCGAAGCTTTCTTT	CASSPTGMVYTEAFF
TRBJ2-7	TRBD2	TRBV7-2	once	TGTGCCAGCAGCCTAGCGGGGGTCTCGTGGGATTCCTACGAGCAGTACTTC	CASSLAGVSWDSYEQYF
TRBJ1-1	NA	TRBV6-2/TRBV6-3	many	TGTGCCAGGGGGAATTCTGAAGCTTTCTTT	CARGNSEAFF
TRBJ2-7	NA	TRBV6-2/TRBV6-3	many	TGTGCCAGCAGTTATTCCGGGACGGGGAGCTACGAGCAGTACTTC	CASSYSGTGSYEQYF
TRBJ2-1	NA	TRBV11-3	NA	TGTGCCATCAGCCCGTCAGTCAATGAGCAGTTCTTC	CAISPSVNEQFF
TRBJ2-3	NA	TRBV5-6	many	TGTGCCAGCAGCTTTGACCGGCTAGATACGCAGTATTTT	CASSFDRLDTQYF
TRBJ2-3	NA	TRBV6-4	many	TGTGCCAGCAGTGACTCGGGAGAAGGAGATACGCAGTATTTT	CASSDSGEGDTQYF
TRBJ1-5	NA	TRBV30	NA	TGTGCCTGGAGCTCATGGGATTATCAGCCCCAGCATTTT	CAWSSWDYQPQHF
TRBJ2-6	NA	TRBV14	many	TGTGCCAGCAGCCAAGATTCGAGAGCCCCTGGGGCCAACGTCCTGACTTTC	CASSQDSRAPGANVLTF
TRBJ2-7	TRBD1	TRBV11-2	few	TGTGCCAGCAGCTCCGGGGGTGGAATGACAGGGGGTTCCTACGAGCAGTACTTC	CASSSGGGMTGGSYEQYF
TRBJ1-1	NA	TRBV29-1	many	TGCAGCGTAATTGACATCCCCACTGAAGCTTTCTTT	CSVIDIPTEAFF
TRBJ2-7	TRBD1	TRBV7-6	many	TGTGCCAGCAGCCCCCCCGGGACAGGGACAGGCGAGCAGTACTTC	CASSPPGTGTGEQYF